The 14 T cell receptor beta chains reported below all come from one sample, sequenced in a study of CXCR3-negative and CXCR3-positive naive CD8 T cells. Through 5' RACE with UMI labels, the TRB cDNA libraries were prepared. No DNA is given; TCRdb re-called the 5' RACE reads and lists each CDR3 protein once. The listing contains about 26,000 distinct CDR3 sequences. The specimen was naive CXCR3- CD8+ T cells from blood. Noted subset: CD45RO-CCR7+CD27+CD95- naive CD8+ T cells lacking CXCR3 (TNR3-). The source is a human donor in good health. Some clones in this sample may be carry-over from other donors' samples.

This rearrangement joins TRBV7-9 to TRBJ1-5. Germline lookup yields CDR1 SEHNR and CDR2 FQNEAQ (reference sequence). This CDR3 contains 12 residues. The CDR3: CASSRSNQPQHF.

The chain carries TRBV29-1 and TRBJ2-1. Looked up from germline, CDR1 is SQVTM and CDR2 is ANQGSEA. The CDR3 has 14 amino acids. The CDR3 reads CSVEVSGLYNEQFF.

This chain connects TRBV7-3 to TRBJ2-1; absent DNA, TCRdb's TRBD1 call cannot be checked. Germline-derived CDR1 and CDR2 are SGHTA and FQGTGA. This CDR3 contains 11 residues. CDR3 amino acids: CASSSGDEQFF. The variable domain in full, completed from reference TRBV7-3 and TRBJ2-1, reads GAGVSQTPSNKVTEKGKYVELRCDPISGHTALYWYRQSLGQGPEFLIYFQGTGAADDSGLPNDRFFAVRPEGSVSTLKIQRTERGDSAVYLCASSSGDEQFFGPGTRLTVL.

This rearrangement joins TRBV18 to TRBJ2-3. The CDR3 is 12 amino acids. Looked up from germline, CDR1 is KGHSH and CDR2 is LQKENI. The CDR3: CASSPDTDTQYF.

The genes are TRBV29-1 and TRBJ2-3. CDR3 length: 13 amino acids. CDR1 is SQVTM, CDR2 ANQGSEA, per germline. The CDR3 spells CSVEGTTPDTQYF.

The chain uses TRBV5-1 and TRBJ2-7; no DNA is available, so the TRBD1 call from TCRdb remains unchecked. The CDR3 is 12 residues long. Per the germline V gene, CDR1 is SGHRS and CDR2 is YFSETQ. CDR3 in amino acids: CASSFQGYEQYF.

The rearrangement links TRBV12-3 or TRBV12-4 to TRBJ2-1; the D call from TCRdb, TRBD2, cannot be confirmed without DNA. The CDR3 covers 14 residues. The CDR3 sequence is CASSTGTSFDEQFF.

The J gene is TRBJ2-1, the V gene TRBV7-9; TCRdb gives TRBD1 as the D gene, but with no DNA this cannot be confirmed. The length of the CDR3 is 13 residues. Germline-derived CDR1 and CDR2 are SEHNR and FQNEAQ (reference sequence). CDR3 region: CASRPIEGREQFF.

CDR3 sequence: CASSPRPVGGSYEQYF. The gene calls are TRBV7-2 and TRBJ2-7; TCRdb's assignment of TRBD1 cannot be checked, as there is no DNA. The CDR3 runs 16 residues. CDR1 is SGHTA and CDR2 is FQGNSA in the germline V gene.

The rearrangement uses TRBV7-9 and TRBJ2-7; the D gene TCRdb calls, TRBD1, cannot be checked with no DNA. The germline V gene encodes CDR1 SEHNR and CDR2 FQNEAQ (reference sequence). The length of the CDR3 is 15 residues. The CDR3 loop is CASSSGTGVSYEQYF.

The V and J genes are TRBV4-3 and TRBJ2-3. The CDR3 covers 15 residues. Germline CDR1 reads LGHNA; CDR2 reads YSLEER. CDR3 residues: CASSQDVSRTDTQYF.

The CDR3 spells CASSPTTSVKNIQYF. The chain combines TRBV14 with TRBJ2-4; TCRdb designates TRBD2, a call that cannot be tested without DNA. The CDR3 sequence is 15 residues long. CDR1 is SGHDN, CDR2 FVKESK, per germline.

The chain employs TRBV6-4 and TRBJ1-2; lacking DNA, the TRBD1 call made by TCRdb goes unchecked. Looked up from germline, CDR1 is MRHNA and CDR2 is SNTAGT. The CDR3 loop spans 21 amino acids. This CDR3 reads CASSHGQGVTSEPMKNYGYTF.

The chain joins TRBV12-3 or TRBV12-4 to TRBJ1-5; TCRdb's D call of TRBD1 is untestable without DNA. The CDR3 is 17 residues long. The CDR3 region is CASSHSLTALGNQPQHF.